A single sample is the source of the 15 T cell receptor beta chains below, sequenced in a study of blood T cell repertoires in COVID-19. Libraries were prepared by immunoSEQ multiplex PCR; TCRdb keeps only in-frame clonotypes and omits some of them. The table shows around 140,000 clones, with over 60% occurring only once. The sequenced sample consisted of peripheral blood. All receptors derive from a woman older than 75 with active or convalescent COVID-19.

Concerning this clone itself: A junction boundary mismatches the germline segment, possibly from a read error. V gene TRBV7-9 combines with J gene TRBJ1-4, with 9 bases aligning to TRBD1. The CDR3 length is 14 residues. Germline V lookup: CDR1 SEHNR, CDR2 FQNEAQ (reference sequence). CDR3 nucleotide sequence: TGCGCCAGCAGGCGGGACAGGGTATACGAAAAACTGTTTTTT. As protein: CASRRDRVYEKLFF.

The chain links TRBV7-9 to TRBJ1-2; 8 bases fit TRBD1. The V and J ends lost 2 bases and 8 bases, in that order; junction bases with no gene match: 10. The CDR3 totals 15 residues. Looked up from germline, CDR1 is SEHNR and CDR2 is FQNEAQ (reference sequence). The CDR3 protein is CASSLHDRGVGGYTF. In DNA, the CDR3 is TGTGCCAGCAGCTTACATGACAGGGGTGTCGGAGGCTACACCTTC.

The chain couples TRBV3-1 (or the pseudogene TRBV3-2) to TRBJ1-3; 8 bases agree with TRBD1. Germline trimming cut 3 bases from V and 3 bases from J; bases unmatched to any gene: 7. The CDR3 has 16 amino acids. CDR1 and CDR2 (germline): LGHDT, YNNKEL (reference sequence). CDR3 sequence reads: CASSQRARGLGNTIYF. As DNA, the CDR3 is TGTGCCAGCAGCCAGCGGGCCAGGGGGCTTGGAAACACCATATATTTT.

The chain uses TRBV20-1 and TRBJ1-6; 8 positions match TRBD1. Germline lookup yields CDR1 DFQATT and CDR2 SNEGSKA (reference sequence). V shed 3 bases, J shed 8 bases, and the junction held 3 bases outside the gene matches. The CDR3 spans 13 residues. CDR3 residues: CSASWDRYSPLHF. The DNA of the CDR3 is TGCAGTGCTAGTTGGGACAGGTATTCACCCCTCCACTTT.

The chain couples TRBV9 to TRBJ1-5; perhaps TRBD1 as D (6 bases). Deletions cut 4 bases from V and 2 bases from J, with 13 bases between. Germline V gives CDR1 SGDLS, CDR2 YYNGEE. The CDR3 contains 15 residues. The CDR3 is CASSPGGGGNQPQHF. CDR3 nucleotide sequence: TGTGCCAGCAGCCCGGGGGGCGGGGGCAATCAGCCCCAGCATTTT.

The chain has TRBV5-4 and TRBJ1-1; TRBD1 might be the D (5 bases). V was pared by 4 bases and J by 4 bases, with 23 bases between. Germline values: CDR1 SGHNT, CDR2 YYREEE (reference sequence). The CDR3 is made up of 17 amino acids. The CDR3 loop is CASSRGLNLGGGTEAFF. The CDR3 bases are TGTGCCAGCAGCCGAGGACTGAATCTGGGCGGGGGCACTGAAGCTTTCTTT.

This chain connects TRBV9 to TRBJ1-2, with D uncertain. V was pared by 3 bases and J by 0 bases, with 12 bases between. CDR3 length equals 15 residues. Germline V gene data show CDR1 as SGDLS and CDR2 as YYNGEE. CDR3 sequence: CASSGPGLANYGYTF. CDR3 nucleotide sequence: TGTGCCAGCAGCGGGCCAGGACTAGCTAACTATGGCTACACCTTC.

The chain recombines TRBV19 with TRBJ1-3, with 7 bases aligning to TRBD1. Losses at the gene ends were 10 bases for V and 1 base for J; bases not matched to a gene: 7. The CDR3 extends over 14 amino acids. Germline CDR1 LNHDA, CDR2 SQIVND (reference sequence). The CDR3 loop reads CATKGGSSGNTIYF. CDR3 DNA: TGTGCCACCAAAGGGGGCAGTTCTGGAAACACCATATATTTT.

V and J are TRBV5-4 and TRBJ2-1; D unclear. CDR1 is SGHNT and CDR2 is YYREEE in the germline V gene (reference sequence). V lost 2 bases and J 7 bases, leaving 10 bases between the germline ends. The CDR3 runs to 13 residues. DNA for the CDR3: TGTGCCAGCAGCTTTCGGTTAGCAAATGAGCAGTTCTTC. It codes for CASSFRLANEQFF.

This clone appeared a few times. This sequence joins TRBV18 and TRBJ2-1, with TRBD2 identical over 9 bases. Germline CDR1 reads KGHSH; CDR2 reads LQKENI. The CDR3 runs 17 residues. V trimming: 2 bases; J trimming: 8 bases; junction bases outside the gene matches: 13. CDR3 in amino acids: CASSPSLAGSFGDEQFF. The CDR3 nucleotides are TGTGCCAGCTCACCAAGCCTAGCGGGGAGTTTTGGGGATGAGCAGTTCTTC.

This clone has just one count. V is TRBV7-3 and J is TRBJ1-1, with D hard to call. The V end was cut by 3 bases, the J end by 4 bases, with 27 bases between. The CDR3 length is 19 residues. Germline V gene lookup returns CDR1 SGHTA and CDR2 FQGTGA. CDR3 residues: CASSFLYQVPPDNRTEAFF. CDR3 coding DNA: TGTGCCAGCAGCTTCCTCTATCAGGTCCCCCCCGATAACCGCACTGAAGCTTTCTTT. Full variable domain (missing parts from reference TRBV7-3 and TRBJ1-1): GAGVSQTPSNKVTEKGKYVELRCDPISGHTALYWYRQSLGQGPEFLIYFQGTGAADDSGLPNDRFFAVRPEGSVSTLKIQRTERGDSAVYLCASSFLYQVPPDNRTEAFFGQGTRLTVV.

The chain uses TRBV5-4 and TRBJ2-1; D is undetermined. The length of the CDR3 is 15 residues. The germline V gene has CDR1 SGHNT and CDR2 YYREEE (reference sequence). V lost 0 bases to trimming and J lost 1 base, with 8 bases between them. CDR3 sequence: CASSLGTLSYNEQFF. CDR3 sequence (DNA): TGTGCCAGCAGCTTGGGTACCCTATCCTACAATGAGCAGTTCTTC.

The chain recombines TRBV3-1 (or the pseudogene TRBV3-2) with TRBJ1-1, with D uncertain. The V and J ends lost 5 bases and 3 bases respectively, with 10 bases between them. The CDR3 runs 13 residues. Germline CDR1 reads LGHDT; CDR2 reads YNNKEL (reference sequence). Here the CDR3 reads CASSARRDTEAFF. In DNA, the CDR3 is TGTGCCAGCAGCGCGAGGAGGGACACTGAAGCTTTCTTT.

The chain employs TRBV5-1 and TRBJ2-3, with no clear D. V was trimmed by 4 bases and J by 5 bases, leaving 8 bases between them. CDR3 length: 12 residues. Germline CDR1 SGHRS, CDR2 YFSETQ. The chain's CDR3 is CASSQVGDTQYF. DNA for the CDR3: TGCGCCAGCAGCCAGGTGGGAGATACGCAGTATTTT.

The chain combines TRBV25-1 with TRBJ1-6, with D possibly matching TRBD1 (5 bases). The V end lost 7 bases, the J end lost 9 bases, and 13 bases lay between the germline ends. In germline, CDR1 is MGHDK, CDR2 SYGVNS. The CDR3 is made up of 13 amino acids. CDR3 coding DNA: TGTGCCAGCACTGGGCAGGGTGGTTCACCCCTCCACTTT. This codes for CASTGQGGSPLHF.